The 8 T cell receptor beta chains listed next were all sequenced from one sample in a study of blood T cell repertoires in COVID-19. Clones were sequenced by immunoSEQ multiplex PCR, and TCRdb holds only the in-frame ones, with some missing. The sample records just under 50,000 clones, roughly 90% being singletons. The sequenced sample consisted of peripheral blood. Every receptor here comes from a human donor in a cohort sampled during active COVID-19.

The CDR3 region is CASSQGGVTEAFF. The CDR3 region has the DNA TGCGCCAGCAGCCAAGGAGGGGTCACTGAAGCTTTCTTT. V is TRBV5-1 and J is TRBJ1-1, with D possibly matching TRBD1 (5 bases). CDR3 size: 13 residues. Per the germline V gene, CDR1 is SGHRS and CDR2 is YFSETQ. V shed 4 bases and J shed 4 bases, with 11 bases lying between them.

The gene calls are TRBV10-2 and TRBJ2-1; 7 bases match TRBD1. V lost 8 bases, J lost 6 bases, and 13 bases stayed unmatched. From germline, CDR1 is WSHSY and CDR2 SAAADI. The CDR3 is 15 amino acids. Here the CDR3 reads CASSPMGTGANEQFF. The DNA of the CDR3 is TGCGCCAGCTCCCCTATGGGAACAGGGGCCAATGAGCAGTTCTTC.

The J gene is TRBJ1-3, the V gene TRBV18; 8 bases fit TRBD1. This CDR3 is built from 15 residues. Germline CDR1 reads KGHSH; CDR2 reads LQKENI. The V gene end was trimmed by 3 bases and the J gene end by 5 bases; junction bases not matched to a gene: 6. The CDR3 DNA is TGTGCCAGCTCACCGGGACAGGTCACTAGAAACACCATATATTTT. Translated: CASSPGQVTRNTIYF.

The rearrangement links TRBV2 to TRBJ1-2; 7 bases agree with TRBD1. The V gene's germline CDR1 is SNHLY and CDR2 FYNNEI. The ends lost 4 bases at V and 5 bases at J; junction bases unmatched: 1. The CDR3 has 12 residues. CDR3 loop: CASSVQGYGYTF. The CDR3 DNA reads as TGTGCCAGCAGTGTACAGGGGTATGGCTACACCTTC.

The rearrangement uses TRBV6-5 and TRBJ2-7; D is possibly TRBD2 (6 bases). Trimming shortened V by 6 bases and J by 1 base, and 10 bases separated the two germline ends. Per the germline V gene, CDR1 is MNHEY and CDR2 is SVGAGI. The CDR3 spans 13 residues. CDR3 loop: CASSEEGSYEQYF. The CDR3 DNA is TGTGCCAGCAGCGAGGAGGGGTCCTACGAGCAGTACTTC.

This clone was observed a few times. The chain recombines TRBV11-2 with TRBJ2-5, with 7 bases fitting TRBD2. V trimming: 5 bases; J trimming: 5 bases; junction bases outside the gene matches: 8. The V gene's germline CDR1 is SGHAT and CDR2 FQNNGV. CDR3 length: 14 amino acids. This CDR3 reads CASSTLGGRETQYF. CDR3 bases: TGTGCCAGCAGCACATTGGGGGGGAGGGAGACCCAGTACTTC.

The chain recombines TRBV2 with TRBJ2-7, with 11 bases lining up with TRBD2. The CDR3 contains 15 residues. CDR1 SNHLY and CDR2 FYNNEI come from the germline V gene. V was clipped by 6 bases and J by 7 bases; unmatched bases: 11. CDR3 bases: TGTGCCAGCAGGGAGACTAGCGGGATCCCTTGGGAGCAGTACGTC. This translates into CASRETSGIPWEQYV.

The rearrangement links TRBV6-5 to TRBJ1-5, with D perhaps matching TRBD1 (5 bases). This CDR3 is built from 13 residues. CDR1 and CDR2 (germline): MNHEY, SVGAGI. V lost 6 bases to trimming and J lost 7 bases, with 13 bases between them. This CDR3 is CASRRREGQPQHF. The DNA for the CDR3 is TGTGCCAGCAGGCGCAGGGAGGGACAGCCCCAGCATTTT.